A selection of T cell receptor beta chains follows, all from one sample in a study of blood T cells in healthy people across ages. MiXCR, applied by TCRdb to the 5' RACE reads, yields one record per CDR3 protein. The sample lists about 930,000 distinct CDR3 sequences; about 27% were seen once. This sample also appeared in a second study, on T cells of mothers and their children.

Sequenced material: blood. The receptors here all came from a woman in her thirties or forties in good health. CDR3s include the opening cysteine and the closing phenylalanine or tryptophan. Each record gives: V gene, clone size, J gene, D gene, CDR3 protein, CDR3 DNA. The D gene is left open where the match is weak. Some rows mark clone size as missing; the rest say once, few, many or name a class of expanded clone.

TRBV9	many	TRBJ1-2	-	CASSVDPVNYGYTF	TGTGCCAGCAGCGTAGATCCTGTCAACTATGGCTACACCTTC
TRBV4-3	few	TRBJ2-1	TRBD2	CASSRRTSGDYNEQFF	TGCGCCAGCAGCCGCCGGACTAGCGGGGATTACAATGAGCAGTTCTTC
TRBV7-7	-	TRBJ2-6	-	CASSTGSPGANVLTF	TGTGCCAGCAGCACCGGGAGTCCTGGGGCCAACGTCCTGACTTTC
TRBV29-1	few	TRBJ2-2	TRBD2	CSVDPGGTSGTGELFF	TGCAGCGTCGACCCAGGGGGGACTAGCGGTACCGGGGAGCTGTTTTTT
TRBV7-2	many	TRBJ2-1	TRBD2	CASSFSGVYNEQFF	TGTGCCAGCAGCTTTAGCGGGGTCTACAATGAGCAGTTCTTC
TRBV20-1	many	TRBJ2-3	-	CSASGSRGTDTQYF	TGCAGTGCTTCAGGCAGCCGCGGCACAGATACGCAGTATTTT
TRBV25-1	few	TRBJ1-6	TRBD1	CASSEAGQGASPLHF	TGTGCCAGCAGCGAGGCGGGACAGGGGGCTTCACCCCTCCACTTT
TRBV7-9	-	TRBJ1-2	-	CASSSDTGYTF	TGTGCCAGCAGCTCGGACACAGGCTACACCTTC
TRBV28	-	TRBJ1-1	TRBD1	CASSPRAGGSTAFF	TGTGCCAGCAGCCCGCGGGCAGGGGGCAGTACGGCTTTCTTT
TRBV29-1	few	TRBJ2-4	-	CSVEGQGLGEQYF	TGCAGCGTTGAAGGGCAGGGGCTGGGAGAGCAGTACTTC